This T cell receptor (beta chain) was obtained from a study of CD4 T cells in relation to SARS-CoV-2 and coronaviruses. As for the study in general: TCR beta CDR3s were sequenced after roughly 10-day antigen culture of PBMCs. No peptide or an HIV-1 Nef peptide pool served as negative control.

Unexposed donor CD4+ T cells date from about 2011-2018, before the COVID-19 pandemic. Isolation of CD4+ T cells took place after around eleven days in culture. This CDR3 spans 13 amino acids. Germline CDR1 MDHEN, CDR2 SYDVKM. V lost 6 bases and J 5 bases, leaving 11 bases between the germline ends. The data were produced by immunoSEQ multiplex PCR, yet TCRdb's version contains in-frame clones alone and is incomplete. The sample contains some 20,000 clones, roughly 73% of which appear only once. About this clone itself: Its antigen is not known.

This TCR was recovered from a human donor in good health. Source material: CD4+ T cells from PBMCs, cultured in vitro. This chain uses TRBV28 with TRBJ1-5, with D possibly TRBD1 on 5 matching bases. CDR3 bases: TGTGCCAGCAGCCTGCAGACAGATCAGCCCCAGCATTTT. Protein product: CASSLQTDQPQHF.